This TCR beta chain is drawn from a study of OX40 agonist ivuxolimab in advanced cancers. Remarks on this clone: The target antigen is unknown.

Germline V gene data show CDR1 as SGHTA and CDR2 as FQGNSA. Trimming cost V 5 bases and J 4 bases, with 9 bases left between them. The CDR3 runs 13 residues. Clones were read by immunoSEQ multiplex PCR, and TCRdb kept only the in-frame ones, dropping some. Seen here are about 96,000 clones, roughly 91% observed once, and the top ten hold 1.5% to 2%. Whole-study findings and limits: Fewer expanded clones were found on average in CD4+ than in CD8+ T cells.

The chain joins TRBV7-2 to TRBJ1-3; D unclear. Sequencing used CD4+ or CD8+ T cells sorted from blood, obtained in a trial of the OX40 agonist ivuxolimab. The sequence was collected from an adult with an advanced solid tumor such as melanoma, head and neck, liver or kidney cancer. The CDR3 DNA reads TGTGCCAGCAGCCTGCCACCCGGAAACACCATATATTTT. It codes for CASSLPPGNTIYF.